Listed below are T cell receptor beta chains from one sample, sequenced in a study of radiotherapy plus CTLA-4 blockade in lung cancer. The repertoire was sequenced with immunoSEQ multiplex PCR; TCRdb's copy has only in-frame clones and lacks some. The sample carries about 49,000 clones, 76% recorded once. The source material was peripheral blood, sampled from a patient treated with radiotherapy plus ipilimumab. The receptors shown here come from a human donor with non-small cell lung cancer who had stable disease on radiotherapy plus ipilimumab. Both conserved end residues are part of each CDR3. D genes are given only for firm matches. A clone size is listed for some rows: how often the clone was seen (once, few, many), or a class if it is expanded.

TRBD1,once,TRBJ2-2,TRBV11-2,CASSLEPGQGFRTGELFF,TGTGCCAGCAGCTTAGAACCGGGACAGGGTTTCCGCACCGGGGAGCTGTTTTTT
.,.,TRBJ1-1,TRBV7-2,CASSTQGPGGAFF,TGTGCCAGCAGCACACAGGGCCCCGGGGGCGCTTTCTTT
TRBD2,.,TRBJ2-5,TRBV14,CASSARTVTSGWQETQYF,TGTGCCAGCAGCGCGCGGACAGTAACTAGCGGGTGGCAAGAGACCCAGTACTTC
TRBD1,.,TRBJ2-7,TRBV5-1,CASRDGTGVDEQYF,TGCGCCAGCAGAGATGGGACAGGGGTCGACGAGCAGTACTTC
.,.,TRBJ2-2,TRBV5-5,CASSYRTNTGELFF,TGTGCCAGCAGCTACCGTACGAACACCGGGGAGCTGTTTTTT
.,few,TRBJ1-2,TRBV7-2,CASSLVGGRYGYTF,TGTGCCAGCAGTTTAGTAGGCGGGCGCTATGGCTACACCTTC
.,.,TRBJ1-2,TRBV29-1,CSVSQVARGYTF,TGCAGCGTCTCACAGGTAGCGAGGGGCTACACCTTC
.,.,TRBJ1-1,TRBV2,CASRRGETEAFF,TGTGCCAGCAGGAGGGGGGAGACTGAAGCTTTCTTT
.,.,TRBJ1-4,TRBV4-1,CASSLGHSATNEKLFF,TGCGCCAGCAGCCTCGGTCACTCGGCAACTAATGAAAAACTGTTTTTT
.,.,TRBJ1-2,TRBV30,CAWSPDPPGAYGYTF,TGTGCCTGGAGTCCCGACCCGCCGGGGGCCTATGGCTACACCTTC